These T cell receptor beta chains were read from a single sample in a study of T-cell reconstitution after alpha-beta-depleted transplantation in children. TCRdb reprocessed the PCR reads via MiXCR and lists one record per CDR3 protein. The sample has 29,000 or so distinct CDR3 sequences; under 7% are singletons. Sequencing used PBMCs, mostly from graft donor cells, obtained 180 days after TCRalphabeta/CD19-depleted stem cell transplant. These receptor sequences come from a male patient aged 10 to 17 who had a stem cell transplant for acute myeloid leukemia, so the T cells may come from the graft donor. The conserved cysteine and the conserved F or W are not part of the CDR3 here. Each record gives: J gene, D gene, V gene, CDR3 protein. A D gene is named only where the DNA matches it firmly.

>TRBJ2-3|NA|TRBV20-1
SAGITDTQY
>TRBJ1-5|TRBD1|TRBV28
ASTGTGLIYSNQPQH
>TRBJ1-5|TRBD1|TRBV2
AFSFSSLTGGLGQPQH
>TRBJ1-2|NA|TRBV5-1
ATRRAIDPTTYGYT
>TRBJ2-7|NA|TRBV12-3/TRBV12-4
ASSERGAGTAPSYEQY
>TRBJ2-2|NA|TRBV7-3
ASSLTPDCEVNTGELF
>TRBJ1-4|NA|TRBV6-1
ASSAVGTRNEKLF
>TRBJ2-7|NA|TRBV7-8
ASSRDSSYEQY
>TRBJ2-2|TRBD1|TRBV20-1
SARAPGQGNTGELF
>TRBJ2-7|NA|TRBV5-2
AMGSASYEQY
>TRBJ2-1|TRBD2|TRBV15
ATSPQTSGTYNEQF
>TRBJ2-3|TRBD2|TRBV28
ASSRLAGVWSETDTQY
>TRBJ2-2|NA|TRBV20-1
SAPSGIMGTGELF
>TRBJ2-2|NA|TRBV6-1
PAVGLAGFSPGSCF
>TRBJ2-1|NA|TRBV7-3
ASSQRGGADNEQF
>TRBJ2-5|TRBD2|TRBV20-1
SARGNLRGKRETQY
>TRBJ2-2|TRBD1|TRBV5-1
ASNPDRGPGTGELF
>TRBJ2-7|TRBD2|TRBV5-1
ASSLASLAGVYEQY
>TRBJ2-3|TRBD2|TRBV20-1
SARDRGLATNTQY
>TRBJ2-1|TRBD1|TRBV12-3/TRBV12-4
ASSIRDREF
>TRBJ1-1|TRBD1|TRBV20-1
SALQGDKNTEAF
>TRBJ1-1|NA|TRBV28
ASHSSTDGMNTEAF
>TRBJ2-3|TRBD1|TRBV12-3/TRBV12-4
ASSDDRGSSADTQY
>TRBJ2-7|TRBD1|TRBV28
ASSSIPGQVLYEQY
>TRBJ2-3|TRBD2|TRBV4-3
ASSQDQGGADTQY
>TRBJ2-2|NA|TRBV6-5
ASSSHGQPGELF
>TRBJ2-1|NA|TRBV14
ASSPSGASSYNEQF
>TRBJ1-5|TRBD1|TRBV5-5
ASSLSGTGGNQPQH
>TRBJ2-6|NA|TRBV2
ASTDMWANVLT
>TRBJ2-3|TRBD2|TRBV5-6
ASSSERDRTDTQY
>TRBJ1-1|NA|TRBV12-3/TRBV12-4
ASSPPRGGLGNTEAF
>TRBJ2-5|NA|TRBV18
ASSPPKPQETQY
>TRBJ1-3|NA|TRBV5-1
ASSLASGGNTIY
>TRBJ2-5|NA|TRBV20-1
SARDFGRLQETQY
>TRBJ1-6|NA|TRBV20-1
SARSRGIDNSPLH
>TRBJ2-3|TRBD2|TRBV7-6
ASISPSGSFGTDTQY